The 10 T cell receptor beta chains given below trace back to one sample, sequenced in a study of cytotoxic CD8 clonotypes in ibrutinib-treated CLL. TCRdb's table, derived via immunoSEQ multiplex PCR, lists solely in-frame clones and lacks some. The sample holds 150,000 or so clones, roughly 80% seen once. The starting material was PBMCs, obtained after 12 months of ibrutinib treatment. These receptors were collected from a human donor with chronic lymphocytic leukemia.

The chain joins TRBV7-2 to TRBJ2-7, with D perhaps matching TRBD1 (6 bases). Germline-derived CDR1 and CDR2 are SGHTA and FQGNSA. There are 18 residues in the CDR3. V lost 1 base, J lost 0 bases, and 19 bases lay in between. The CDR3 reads CASSLDSFGFRGSYEQYF. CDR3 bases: TGTGCCAGCAGCTTAGATAGTTTTGGTTTCAGGGGCTCCTACGAGCAGTACTTC.

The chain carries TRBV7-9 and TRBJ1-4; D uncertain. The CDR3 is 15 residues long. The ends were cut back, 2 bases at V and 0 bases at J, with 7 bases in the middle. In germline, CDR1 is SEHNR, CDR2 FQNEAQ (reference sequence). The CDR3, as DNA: TGTGCCAGCAGCTTAAAAGTTTCAACTAATGAAAAACTGTTTTTT. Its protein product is CASSLKVSTNEKLFF. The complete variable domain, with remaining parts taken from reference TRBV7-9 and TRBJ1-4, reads DTGVSQNPRHKITKRGQNVTFRCDPISEHNRLYWYRQTLGQGPEFLTYFQNEAQLEKSRLLSDRFSAERPKGSFSTLEIQRTEQGDSAMYLCASSLKVSTNEKLFFGSGTQLSVL.

CDR3 amino acids: CASSHLQRTLTGTQYF. In nucleotides, the CDR3 is TGCGCCAGCAGCCATCTACAGAGAACCCTTACAGGGACCCAGTACTTC. This chain connects TRBV4-1 to TRBJ2-5, with D possibly matching TRBD1 (5 bases). Germline assignment: CDR1 MGHRA and CDR2 YSYEKL. The length of the CDR3 is 16 residues. Trimming removed 3 bases at V and 7 bases at J, with 21 bases between.

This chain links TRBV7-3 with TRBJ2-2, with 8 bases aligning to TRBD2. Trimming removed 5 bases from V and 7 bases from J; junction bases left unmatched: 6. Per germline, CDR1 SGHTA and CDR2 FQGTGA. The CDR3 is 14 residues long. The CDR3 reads CASSAAGAHGELFF. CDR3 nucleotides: TGTGCCAGCAGCGCAGCGGGAGCCCACGGGGAGCTGTTTTTT.

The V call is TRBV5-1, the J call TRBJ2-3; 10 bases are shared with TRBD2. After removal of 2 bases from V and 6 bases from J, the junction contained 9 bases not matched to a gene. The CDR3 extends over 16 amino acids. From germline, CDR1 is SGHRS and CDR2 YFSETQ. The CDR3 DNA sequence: TGCGCCAGCAGCTTATCTAGCGGGAGAGGTGCGGATACGCAGTATTTT. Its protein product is CASSLSSGRGADTQYF.

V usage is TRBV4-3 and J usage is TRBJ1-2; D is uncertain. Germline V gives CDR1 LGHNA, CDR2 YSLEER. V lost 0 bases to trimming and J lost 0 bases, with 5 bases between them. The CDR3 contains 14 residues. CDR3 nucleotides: TGCGCCAGCAGCCAAGATACCGCTAACTATGGCTACACCTTC. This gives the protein CASSQDTANYGYTF.

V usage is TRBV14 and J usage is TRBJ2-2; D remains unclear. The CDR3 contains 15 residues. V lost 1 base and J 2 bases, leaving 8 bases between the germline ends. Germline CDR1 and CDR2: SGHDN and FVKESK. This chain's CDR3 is CASSQASYNTGELFF. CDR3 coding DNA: TGTGCCAGCAGCCAAGCAAGTTACAACACCGGGGAGCTGTTTTTT.

CDR3: CASSGTSGSTDTQYF. The CDR3 DNA follows: TGTGCCAGCAGTGGTACTAGCGGGAGCACAGATACGCAGTATTTT. The chain couples TRBV2 to TRBJ2-3; 9 bases match TRBD2. The germline V gene encodes CDR1 SNHLY and CDR2 FYNNEI. Losses at the gene ends were 4 bases for V and 0 bases for J; bases not matched to a gene: 2. This CDR3 has 15 amino acids.

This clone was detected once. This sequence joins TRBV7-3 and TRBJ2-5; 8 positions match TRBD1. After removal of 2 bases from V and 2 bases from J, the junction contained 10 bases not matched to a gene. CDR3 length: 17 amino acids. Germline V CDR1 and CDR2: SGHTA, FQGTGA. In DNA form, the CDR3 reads TGTGCCAGCAGCTTAGAAGCCCCCAGGGGGCGGCAAGAGACCCAGTACTTC. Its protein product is CASSLEAPRGRQETQYF.

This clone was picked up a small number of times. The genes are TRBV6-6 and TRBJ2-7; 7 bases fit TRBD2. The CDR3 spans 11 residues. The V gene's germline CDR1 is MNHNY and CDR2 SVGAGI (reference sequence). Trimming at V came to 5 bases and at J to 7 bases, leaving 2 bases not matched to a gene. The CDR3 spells CASSRAGEQYF. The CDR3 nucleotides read TGTGCCAGCAGTAGAGCGGGGGAGCAGTACTTC.